The 26 T cell receptor beta chains given below trace back to one sample, sequenced in a study of T cell changes during pregnancy in multiple sclerosis. Data came from immunoSEQ multiplex PCR; TCRdb stores just in-frame clones and leaves some out. The table lists 60,000 to 70,000 clones, around 92% of them singletons. The input for sequencing was peripheral blood, taken in the third trimester of pregnancy. These receptor sequences come from a female donor in good health, enrolled as a control in a pregnancy study.

V gene TRBV9 combines with J gene TRBJ1-2; 7 positions match TRBD1. This CDR3 comprises 13 residues. Germline V gene sequence: CDR1 SGDLS, CDR2 YYNGEE. The V and J ends lost 0 bases and 8 bases, in that order; junction bases with no gene match: 4. CDR3 sequence reads: CASSVVTGHGYTF. Here the CDR3 DNA reads TGTGCCAGCAGCGTAGTGACAGGGCACGGCTACACCTTC.

This clone was seen just once. This rearrangement joins TRBV19 to TRBJ2-2, with a tentative D call TRBD1 (5 bases). Trimming took 8 bases from V and 3 from J, leaving 7 bases between them. This CDR3 has 12 residues. From germline, CDR1 is LNHDA and CDR2 SQIVND (reference sequence). In nucleotides, the CDR3 is TGTGCCAGTGTAGGGGACACCGGGGAGCTGTTTTTT. Protein: CASVGDTGELFF. The full variable domain, completed using reference TRBV19 and TRBJ2-2, is DGGITQSPKYLFRKEGQNVTLSCEQNLNHDAMYWYRQDPGQGLRLIYYSQIVNDFQKGDIAEGYSVSREKKESFPLTVTSAQKNPTAFYLCASVGDTGELFFGEGSRLTVL.

This rearrangement joins TRBV2 to TRBJ2-1; D is perhaps TRBD1 (5 bases). The germline V gene encodes CDR1 SNHLY and CDR2 FYNNEI. V dropped 6 bases and J dropped 5 bases, with 11 bases sitting between them. The CDR3 consists of 13 residues. CDR3 nucleotide sequence: TGTGCCAGCAGGGACATCAGGGACAATGAGCAGTTCTTC. Its protein is CASRDIRDNEQFF.

The gene calls are TRBV10-3 and TRBJ1-1, with a possible D match to TRBD1 (5 bases). The CDR3 loop spans 14 amino acids. V dropped 5 bases and J dropped 5 bases, with 15 bases sitting between them. Germline V gene lookup returns CDR1 ENHRY and CDR2 SYGVKD. The CDR3 DNA reads TGTGCCATCAGTCAGGGCACCTTTGGGACTGAAGCTTTCTTT. Encoded protein: CAISQGTFGTEAFF.

The V call is TRBV4-1, the J call TRBJ2-3; the match to TRBD2 covers 8 bases. Germline V gene sequence: CDR1 MGHRA, CDR2 YSYEKL. J lost 2 bases, V lost 6 bases, and 10 bases had no gene match. CDR3 length: 16 amino acids. CDR3 nucleotide sequence: TGCGCCAGCAGAGGCCTCGTTAGCGGGACCACAGATACGCAGTATTTT. This encodes CASRGLVSGTTDTQYF.

This clone appeared a single time. The chain combines TRBV7-9 with TRBJ2-2; D may be TRBD2 (6 bases). CDR3 length: 16 amino acids. Between the trimmed V and J ends, which lost 0 bases and 0 bases, there was a span of 8 bases. Per germline, CDR1 SEHNR and CDR2 FQNEAQ (reference sequence). The CDR3 DNA reads TGTGCCAGCAGCTTAGCTAGCGGAACGAACACCGGGGAGCTGTTTTTT. Translating it yields CASSLASGTNTGELFF.

The CDR3 reads CASRGTAYEQYF. In DNA, the CDR3 is TGTGCCAGCAGAGGTACAGCCTACGAGCAGTACTTC. This chain uses TRBV2 with TRBJ2-7; D gene unclear. CDR1 is SNHLY, CDR2 FYNNEI, per germline. Trimming took 6 bases from V and 2 from J, leaving 8 bases between them. The CDR3 length is 12 residues.

The chain couples TRBV19 to TRBJ1-5, with 11 bases aligning to TRBD1. The germline V gene encodes CDR1 LNHDA and CDR2 SQIVND (reference sequence). The V segment lost 7 bases and the J segment 6 bases; nucleotides outside the gene matches: 11. The CDR3 sequence is 16 residues long. CDR3 nucleotide sequence: TGTGCCAGTAACGACAGTGGACAGGGGGCTACTCAGCCCCAGCATTTT. Residues: CASNDSGQGATQPQHF.

The rearrangement links TRBV9 to TRBJ2-1; 9 bases align to TRBD2. The length of the CDR3 is 16 residues. The J segment lost 11 bases and the V segment lost 4 bases, leaving 16 bases of the junction unmatched. Germline lookup yields CDR1 SGDLS and CDR2 YYNGEE. CDR3 sequence reads: CASSPGVAGGLGKQFF. CDR3 DNA sequence: TGTGCCAGCAGCCCAGGGGTGGCGGGAGGGCTAGGGAAGCAGTTCTTC.

This chain uses TRBV7-8 with TRBJ1-1; the match to TRBD1 covers 7 bases. CDR3 size: 14 residues. V lost 5 bases, J lost 7 bases, and 10 bases stayed unmatched. Germline V gene data show CDR1 as SGHVS and CDR2 as FQNEAQ. CDR3 sequence (DNA): TGTGCCAGCAGCAGGGGACAGACTACGCGTGAAGCTTTCTTT. This sequence encodes CASSRGQTTREAFF.

This chain uses TRBV27 with TRBJ2-7; possibly TRBD1 for D (6 bases). V was shortened by 2 bases and J by 10 bases, with 21 bases between the two germline ends. The CDR3 length is 15 residues. Germline V gene data show CDR1 as MNHEY and CDR2 as SMNVEV (reference sequence). The CDR3 nucleotides are TGTGCCAGCAGTTTAGGACCTGGGACACCCGGCGGACAGTACTTC. It encodes CASSLGPGTPGGQYF.

The rearrangement links TRBV4-1 to TRBJ1-3; D ambiguous. The CDR3 is 14 residues long. Trimming pared 4 bases from V and 0 bases from J, leaving 7 bases between. Germline CDR1 MGHRA, CDR2 YSYEKL. The CDR3 loop is CASSLGLSGNTIYF. The CDR3 region has the DNA TGCGCCAGCAGCCTTGGACTCTCTGGAAACACCATATATTTT.

The chain combines TRBV19 with TRBJ1-5; TRBD1 is a possible D gene (5 bases). The ends were cut back, 7 bases at V and 4 bases at J, with 11 bases in the middle. CDR1 is LNHDA and CDR2 is SQIVND in the germline V gene (reference sequence). This CDR3 is 13 amino acids long. CDR3 sequence (DNA): TGTGCCAGTACGTGGGGGGGGAATCAGCCCCAGCATTTT. The encoded protein is CASTWGGNQPQHF.

This CDR3 is CASSSSTPGYF. CDR3 DNA sequence: TGTGCCAGCAGCTCTAGTACCCCCGGGTATTTT. This sequence joins TRBV7-4 and TRBJ2-3; no definite D call. The CDR3 consists of 11 residues. Germline CDR1 SGHVT, CDR2 SQSDAQ. V was clipped by 4 bases and J by 14 bases, with 13 bases between them. Full variable domain (outside the CDR3, taken from reference TRBV7-4 and TRBJ2-3): GAGVSQSPRYKVAKRGRDVALRCDSISGHVTLYWYRQTLGQGSEVLTYSQSDAQRDKSGRPSGRFSAERPERSVSTLKIQRTEQGDSAVYLCASSSSTPGYFGPGTRLTVL.

The chain's CDR3 is CASTPLAASTDTQYF. CDR3 DNA: TGTGCCAGCACCCCACTAGCAGCAAGCACAGATACGCAGTATTTT. This chain joins TRBV5-8 and TRBJ2-3; maybe TRBD2 (6 bases). This CDR3 comprises 15 residues. Germline V gives CDR1 SGHTS, CDR2 YDEGEE. V was clipped by 6 bases and J by 0 bases, with 14 bases between them.

The chain recombines TRBV7-2 with TRBJ1-5; TRBD1 aligns across 10 bases. The J segment lost 10 bases and the V segment lost 5 bases, leaving 8 bases of the junction unmatched. The CDR3 loop spans 14 amino acids. Germline V gene sequence: CDR1 SGHTA, CDR2 FQGNSA. The CDR3 region is CASSPTGTGDPQHF. Written as DNA, the CDR3 is TGTGCCAGCAGCCCGACCGGGACAGGGGACCCCCAGCATTTT.

On this clone itself: One junction end does not reproduce the germline sequence, and a read error may be involved. The J gene is TRBJ2-7, the V gene TRBV7-7; possibly TRBD2 for D (6 bases). This CDR3 is 15 amino acids long. CDR1 and CDR2 (germline): SSHAT, FNYEAQ (reference sequence). The CDR3 DNA sequence: TGTGCTAGCAGCCCGGGGGTTGCTAGCGTGGACGAGCAGTACTTC. This gives the protein CASSPGVASVDEQYF.

This rearrangement joins TRBV9 to TRBJ2-1, with D hard to call. V was cut by 3 bases and J by 1 base, with 5 bases left in between. The CDR3 consists of 13 residues. Germline V lookup: CDR1 SGDLS, CDR2 YYNGEE. The CDR3 DNA follows: TGTGCCAGCAGCGCCTCTTCCTACAATGAGCAGTTCTTC. Its translation is CASSASSYNEQFF.

This chain's CDR3 is CAWSIRTADNQPQHF. CDR3 nucleotides: TGTGCCTGGAGTATTCGGACAGCTGACAATCAGCCCCAGCATTTT. The chain recombines TRBV30 with TRBJ1-5; weak D call: TRBD1 (6 bases). This CDR3 contains 15 residues. The germline CDR1 and CDR2 sequences are GTSNPN and SVGIG (reference sequence). Trimming left V 2 bases short and J 3 bases short, with 14 bases between.

In its sample, this clone was seen once. The chain has TRBV6-4 and TRBJ2-3, with a possible D match to TRBD1 (7 bases). The CDR3 is made up of 16 amino acids. CDR1 and CDR2 from the germline V gene are MRHNA and SNTAGT. Trimming took 3 bases from V and 3 from J, leaving 16 bases between them. The CDR3 DNA reads TGTGCCAGCAGTGAAAGCGGAGGGGGCCCAACAGATACGCAGTATTTT. Its protein product is CASSESGGGPTDTQYF.

This chain uses TRBV28 with TRBJ2-6; tentative D call: TRBD1 (6 bases). This CDR3 contains 16 residues. The germline V and J ends were trimmed by 6 bases and 0 bases, with 12 bases remaining between them. The germline V gene encodes CDR1 MDHEN and CDR2 SYDVKM. The CDR3 loop is CASSTRGSSGANVLTF. The DNA for the CDR3 is TGTGCCAGCAGCACAAGGGGGAGCTCTGGGGCCAACGTCCTGACTTTC.

This clone was counted once. The rearrangement links TRBV30 to TRBJ1-2, with 11 bases identical to TRBD1. The CDR3 covers 14 residues. Looked up from germline, CDR1 is GTSNPN and CDR2 is SVGIG (reference sequence). With V trimmed by 4 bases and J by 4 bases, 5 bases remained unmatched. CDR3 DNA sequence: TGTGCCTGGAAGATCGGACAGGGGGCCTATGGCTACACCTTC. This translates into CAWKIGQGAYGYTF.

The rearrangement joins TRBV29-1 to TRBJ2-1, with D unresolved. The CDR3 runs 15 residues. Germline CDR1 and CDR2: SQVTM and ANQGSEA. Trimming stripped 6 bases from V and 4 bases from J, with 19 bases between. CDR3 coding DNA: TGCAGCGTCGATTCGACTCTCCCGCCTTACAATGAGCAGTTCTTC. Its protein is CSVDSTLPPYNEQFF.

The chain is built from TRBV7-9 and TRBJ1-2; D not resolved. Trimming took 5 bases from V and 7 from J, leaving 8 bases between them. The CDR3 runs to 11 residues. Germline CDR1 reads SEHNR; CDR2 reads FQNEAQ (reference sequence). The CDR3 DNA reads as TGTGCCAGCAGCGCCTCGGGTGGCTACACCTTC. Its translation: CASSASGGYTF.

This rearrangement joins TRBV6-6 to TRBJ1-1; D call uncertain. The CDR3 loop spans 11 amino acids. Germline V gives CDR1 MNHNY, CDR2 SVGAGI (reference sequence). V gave up 6 bases and J gave up 8 bases, with 10 bases separating them. This chain's CDR3 is CASSYPGEAFF. The CDR3 DNA follows: TGTGCCAGCAGCTACCCGGGGGAAGCTTTCTTT.

The sample holds one count of this clone. The gene calls are TRBV9 and TRBJ2-3; tentative D call: TRBD1 (6 bases). Between the trimmed V and J ends, which lost 1 base and 1 base, there was a span of 10 bases. CDR1 is SGDLS and CDR2 is YYNGEE in the germline V gene. The CDR3 consists of 15 residues. The chain's CDR3 is CASSVIQGRTDTQYF. The DNA for the CDR3 is TGTGCCAGCAGCGTAATCCAGGGGCGCACAGATACGCAGTATTTT.